Each of the 22 T cell receptor beta chains below was sequenced from the same sample in a study of blood T cell repertoires in COVID-19. The table came from immunoSEQ multiplex PCR; TCRdb's copy has only in-frame clones and leaves some out. The data contain around 200,000 clones, approximately 87% of them seen just once; the ten biggest clones take up roughly 9.8%. Material for sequencing was peripheral blood. The receptor source for this set is a woman aged 60-75 years with COVID-19, enrolled during active disease.

This clone was detected only a few times. The V call is TRBV25-1, the J call TRBJ2-5; 14 bases match TRBD2. Germline values: CDR1 MGHDK, CDR2 SYGVNS. There are 15 residues in the CDR3. The V gene end was trimmed by 4 bases and the J gene end by 4 bases; junction bases not matched to a gene: 2. This CDR3 reads CASSVTSGRGETQYF. CDR3 bases: TGTGCCAGCAGTGTGACTAGCGGGAGGGGAGAGACCCAGTACTTC.

The rearrangement joins TRBV28 to TRBJ2-7; tentatively, D is TRBD1 (6 bases). V lost 8 bases, J lost 4 bases, and 15 bases lay in between. This CDR3 is 13 amino acids long. Per germline, CDR1 MDHEN and CDR2 SYDVKM. CDR3: CASYTGTHYEQYF. For the CDR3, the DNA is TGTGCCAGCTACACCGGGACACATTACGAGCAGTACTTC.

The rearrangement links TRBV5-1 to TRBJ2-5; 9 bases are a match to TRBD1. Trimming took 0 bases from V and 2 from J; bases not matched to a gene: 8. The CDR3 is 17 amino acids. Looked up from germline, CDR1 is SGHRS and CDR2 is YFSETQ. CDR3 sequence (DNA): TGCGCCAGCAGCTTGGCCGGGGACAGGGACCCGCAAGAGACCCAGTACTTC. Translating gives CASSLAGDRDPQETQYF.

This sequence joins TRBV27 and TRBJ2-1; D possibly corresponds to TRBD2 (6 bases). This CDR3 is built from 16 residues. V lost 2 bases and J lost 6, with 17 bases in between. Germline V CDR1 and CDR2: MNHEY, SMNVEV (reference sequence). The CDR3 is CASSLGGRLRVNEQFF. As DNA, the CDR3 is TGTGCCAGCAGTTTAGGGGGGAGACTAAGAGTCAATGAGCAGTTCTTC.

The J gene is TRBJ2-1, the V gene TRBV4-2; D call uncertain. CDR1 is LGHNA and CDR2 is YNFKEQ in the germline V gene. V was trimmed by 0 bases and J by 9 bases, leaving 12 bases between them. The CDR3 length is 14 residues. CDR3 in DNA: TGTGCCAGCAGCCAAGAAGGAGTTCGTGTTGAGCAGTTCTTC. Amino acid sequence: CASSQEGVRVEQFF.

V gene TRBV29-1 combines with J gene TRBJ1-5; D perhaps matches TRBD1 (5 bases). Trimming took 5 bases from V and 2 from J, leaving 10 bases between them. Germline V gene sequence: CDR1 SQVTM, CDR2 ANQGSEA. The CDR3 loop spans 13 amino acids. The CDR3 here is CSVSGGGNQPQHF. The CDR3 DNA is TGCAGCGTTTCTGGAGGGGGCAATCAGCCCCAGCATTTT.

The chain combines TRBV6-5 with TRBJ2-1, with D perhaps matching TRBD2 (6 bases). The CDR3 is 13 residues long. Germline V gene lookup returns CDR1 MNHEY and CDR2 SVGAGI. V was cut by 6 bases and J by 7 bases, with 13 bases left in between. CDR3 in DNA: TGTGCCAGCAGATCCGGGACTTGGAATGAGCAGTTCTTC. This codes for CASRSGTWNEQFF.

The chain couples TRBV5-1 to TRBJ2-1; 8 bases match TRBD2. The germline gives CDR1 SGHRS, CDR2 YFSETQ. This CDR3 has 16 residues. The V segment lost 4 bases and the J segment 6 bases; nucleotides outside the gene matches: 12. The CDR3 DNA sequence: TGCGCCAGCAGCCTAAATACCGGGGGGGTTATCAATGAGCAGTTCTTC. Residues: CASSLNTGGVINEQFF.

The chain uses TRBV3-1 (or the pseudogene TRBV3-2) and TRBJ2-1; 8 nucleotides agree with TRBD2. In germline, CDR1 is LGHDT, CDR2 YNNKEL (reference sequence). The CDR3 is 13 amino acids. The J segment lost 5 bases and the V segment lost 6 bases, leaving 3 bases of the junction unmatched. The CDR3 nucleotides are TGTGCCAGCAGGCTACTAGCGGACAATGAGCAGTTCTTC. Protein: CASRLLADNEQFF.

This clone is a singleton in its sample. J is TRBJ2-7 and V is TRBV19; 10 bases are shared with TRBD2. The CDR3 sequence is 15 residues long. Germline trimming cut 5 bases from V and 0 bases from J; bases unmatched to any gene: 4. CDR1 is LNHDA and CDR2 is SQIVND in the germline V gene (reference sequence). The CDR3 coding sequence is TGTGCCAGTAGTGACACTAGCGGGACCTCCTACGAGCAGTACTTC. This codes for CASSDTSGTSYEQYF.

There are a few counts of this clone. The chain is built from TRBV16 and TRBJ1-1, with D possibly TRBD1 on 5 matching bases. CDR1 KGHSY and CDR2 FQNENV come from the germline V gene. The CDR3 has 16 amino acids. V lost 0 bases to trimming and J lost 5 bases, with 16 bases between them. CDR3 sequence: CASSQSAGRGGTEAFF. In DNA, the CDR3 is TGTGCCAGCAGCCAATCCGCAGGGCGCGGGGGAACTGAAGCTTTCTTT.

The V gene is TRBV5-4, the J gene TRBJ1-2, with D perhaps matching TRBD1 (6 bases). Trimming removed 0 bases at V and 4 bases at J, with 10 bases between. Germline assignment: CDR1 SGHNT and CDR2 YYREEE (reference sequence). The CDR3 totals 14 residues. The CDR3 loop reads CASSLAGGLYGYTF. The CDR3 bases are TGTGCCAGCAGCTTGGCGGGGGGCCTCTATGGCTACACCTTC.

The chain has TRBV7-2 and TRBJ2-1; D is possibly TRBD2 (5 bases). Germline CDR1 reads SGHTA; CDR2 reads FQGNSA. Trimming cost V 5 bases and J 2 bases, with 16 bases left between them. This CDR3 comprises 16 residues. CDR3 DNA sequence: TGTGCCAGCAGCCCTCGGGAAAGTAGTCCCTACAATGAGCAGTTCTTC. The encoded protein is CASSPRESSPYNEQFF.

The rearrangement uses TRBV2 and TRBJ2-6; D possibly corresponds to TRBD1 (5 bases). Germline V CDR1 and CDR2: SNHLY, FYNNEI. This CDR3 comprises 18 residues. With 7 bases removed from V and 0 bases from J, the gap between germline ends came to 19 bases. The CDR3 reads CASTLRQTASSGANVLTF. CDR3 sequence (DNA): TGTGCCAGCACCCTCCGCCAGACAGCCTCCTCTGGGGCCAACGTCCTGACTTTC.

This chain joins TRBV24-1 and TRBJ1-2, with 7 bases lining up with TRBD1. Germline assignment: CDR1 KGHDR and CDR2 SFDVKD. Unmatched junction bases numbered 9, after V lost 4 bases and J lost 5 bases. CDR3 length: 15 residues. In DNA, the CDR3 is TGTGCCACCAGTGACACACACGACAGGGATTATGGCTACACCTTC. Protein: CATSDTHDRDYGYTF.

The chain couples TRBV6-5 to TRBJ1-2; D may be TRBD1 (6 bases). Trimming left V 4 bases short and J 5 bases short, with 14 bases between. Germline V gene data show CDR1 as MNHEY and CDR2 as SVGAGI. The CDR3 loop spans 14 amino acids. For the CDR3, the DNA is TGTGCCAGCAGTTTGGGGGCAGGTCGTTATGGCTACACCTTC. It codes for CASSLGAGRYGYTF.

The V call is TRBV11-2, the J call TRBJ1-2, with 10 bases that match TRBD1. V lost 1 base and J lost 7; bases outside the gene matches: 6. Germline values: CDR1 SGHAT, CDR2 FQNNGV. This CDR3 spans 15 amino acids. The CDR3 DNA reads as TGTGCCAGCAGCTTAGTAGCGACAGGGGGCTCTGGCTACACCTTC. It translates to CASSLVATGGSGYTF.

There are a few counts of this clone. The chain combines TRBV27 with TRBJ2-5; D is uncertain. The V end lost 5 bases, the J end lost 5 bases, and 9 bases lay between the germline ends. The germline CDR1 and CDR2 sequences are MNHEY and SMNVEV (reference sequence). The CDR3 extends over 12 amino acids. CDR3 sequence (DNA): TGTGCCAGCAGTGATAGATGGGAGACCCAGTACTTC. Translation: CASSDRWETQYF.

This sequence joins TRBV5-5 and TRBJ2-7; 12 nucleotides align to TRBD1. The junction had 15 bases not matched to a gene; V was cut back by 4 bases and J by 7 bases. The CDR3 has 17 amino acids. The germline CDR1 and CDR2 sequences are SGHKS and YYEKEE (reference sequence). The CDR3 nucleotides read TGTGCCAGCAGCCCGTATCCGGGACAGGGGGCGCGGCGGGAGCAGTACTTC. This encodes CASSPYPGQGARREQYF.

This chain links TRBV24-1 with TRBJ2-5; TRBD2 matches 10 bases. The CDR3 has 15 amino acids. In germline, CDR1 is KGHDR, CDR2 SFDVKD. Unmatched junction bases numbered 5, after V lost 7 bases and J lost 1 base. In nucleotides, the CDR3 is TGTGCCACCAGATCCGGGACTAGCGTCCAAGAGACCCAGTACTTC. Translation gives CATRSGTSVQETQYF.

The chain links TRBV11-2 to TRBJ2-7; 7 bases fit TRBD1. This CDR3 comprises 15 residues. Germline V gene lookup returns CDR1 SGHAT and CDR2 FQNNGV. The ends lost 1 base at V and 0 bases at J; junction bases unmatched: 3. As DNA, the CDR3 is TGTGCCAGCAGCTTAGCCCCAGGGGGCTCCTACGAGCAGTACTTC. As protein: CASSLAPGGSYEQYF.

V gene TRBV2 combines with J gene TRBJ1-2, with D perhaps matching TRBD1 (5 bases). CDR1 and CDR2 (germline): SNHLY, FYNNEI. With 3 bases removed from V and 1 base from J, the gap between germline ends came to 9 bases. The CDR3 sequence is 14 residues long. Here the CDR3 reads CASSDGQGNYGYTF. The CDR3, as DNA: TGTGCCAGCAGTGATGGGCAGGGTAACTATGGCTACACCTTC.